One and the same sample provided the 30 T cell receptor beta chains below, sequenced in a study of siplizumab effects on memory and regulatory T cells. The table came from immunoSEQ multiplex PCR; TCRdb's copy has only in-frame clones and leaves some out. The repertoire consists of 80,000 to 95,000 clones, with about 95% occurring once and the leading ten covering under 20%. Sequencing was done on a sample of CD8+ T cells sorted from blood. These TCRs come from a human donor in good health.

This chain joins TRBV6-4 and TRBJ2-3; D uncertain. This CDR3 has 14 amino acids. V was shortened by 5 bases and J by 2 bases, with 11 bases between the two germline ends. Germline CDR1 and CDR2: MRHNA and SNTAGT. CDR3 sequence reads: CASSSPIYTDTQYF. CDR3 bases: TGTGCCAGCAGTTCCCCGATCTACACAGATACGCAGTATTTT.

The chain carries TRBV9 and TRBJ2-6; tentatively, D is TRBD2 (6 bases). The germline CDR1 and CDR2 sequences are SGDLS and YYNGEE. The CDR3 has 14 residues. V lost 8 bases to trimming and J lost 0 bases, with 9 bases between them. The CDR3 DNA is TGTGCCAGTACGCGGGACTCTGGGGCCAACGTCCTGACTTTC. Its protein product is CASTRDSGANVLTF.

V usage is TRBV6-4 and J usage is TRBJ2-7; TRBD1 matches at 11 bases. J gave up 5 bases and V 8 bases, and 8 bases lay outside the gene matches. The CDR3 has 14 amino acids. Germline V gene data show CDR1 as MRHNA and CDR2 as SNTAGT. The CDR3 loop reads CASRLDRGLNEQYF. CDR3 nucleotide sequence: TGTGCCAGCCGCTTGGACAGGGGGCTGAACGAGCAGTACTTC.

The chain recombines TRBV27 with TRBJ2-3; 9 bases line up with TRBD2. CDR1 and CDR2 (germline): MNHEY, SMNVEV (reference sequence). V was pared by 6 bases and J by 5 bases, with 6 bases of the junction left unmatched. CDR3 length equals 14 residues. CDR3 sequence reads: CASRGLAGRDTQYF. In nucleotides, the CDR3 is TGTGCCAGCAGAGGGCTAGCGGGACGAGATACGCAGTATTTT.

The rearrangement joins TRBV7-9 to TRBJ2-7; perhaps TRBD1 as D (6 bases). Per the germline V gene, CDR1 is SEHNR and CDR2 is FQNEAQ (reference sequence). Trimming pared 5 bases from V and 4 bases from J, leaving 12 bases between. The CDR3 is 13 residues long. The CDR3 loop is CASSPERGYEQYF. For the CDR3, the DNA is TGTGCCAGCAGCCCGGAGAGGGGGTACGAGCAGTACTTC. The full variable domain, completed using reference TRBV7-9 and TRBJ2-7, is DTGVSQNPRHKITKRGQNVTFRCDPISEHNRLYWYRQTLGQGPEFLTYFQNEAQLEKSRLLSDRFSAERPKGSFSTLEIQRTEQGDSAMYLCASSPERGYEQYFGPGTRLTVT.

The chain employs TRBV9 and TRBJ2-7, with a tentative D call TRBD1 (6 bases). The length of the CDR3 is 13 residues. Per the germline V gene, CDR1 is SGDLS and CDR2 is YYNGEE. Deletions cut 0 bases from V and 7 bases from J, with 11 bases between. CDR3 amino acids: CASSVGTGFEQYF. CDR3 bases: TGTGCCAGCAGCGTAGGCACAGGGTTTGAGCAGTACTTC. The full variable domain, in which reference TRBV9 and TRBJ2-7 provide the parts outside the CDR3, is DSGVTQTPKHLITATGQRVTLRCSPRSGDLSVYWYQQSLDQGLQFLIQYYNGEERAKGNILERFSAQQFPDLHSELNLSSLELGDSALYFCASSVGTGFEQYFGPGTRLTVT.

The chain couples TRBV29-1 to TRBJ2-1; 7 bases agree with TRBD1. The CDR3 consists of 15 residues. The germline V gene encodes CDR1 SQVTM and CDR2 ANQGSEA. J gave up 6 bases and V 2 bases, and 10 bases lay outside the gene matches. CDR3 loop: CSVEKGAGGINEQFF. The DNA of the CDR3 is TGCAGCGTTGAAAAAGGGGCAGGGGGAATCAATGAGCAGTTCTTC.

The gene calls are TRBV7-8 and TRBJ1-1; D ambiguous. This CDR3 is 14 amino acids long. The germline gives CDR1 SGHVS, CDR2 FQNEAQ. The germline V and J ends were trimmed by 5 bases and 1 base, with 11 bases remaining between them. The DNA of the CDR3 is TGTGCCAGCAGCCGAAACAGCAGGAACACTGAAGCTTTCTTT. It is translated as CASSRNSRNTEAFF.

The chain has TRBV4-1 and TRBJ1-5; no definite D call. The CDR3 totals 14 residues. The germline gives CDR1 MGHRA, CDR2 YSYEKL. Trimming left V 0 bases short and J 7 bases short, with 10 bases between. In DNA, the CDR3 is TGCGCCAGCAGCCAAGAAGGGTTATGGCAGCCCCAGCATTTT. Translated, it gives CASSQEGLWQPQHF.

This chain links TRBV6-1 with TRBJ2-7; D is undetermined. The V end lost 0 bases, the J end lost 5 bases, and 8 bases lay between the germline ends. Germline CDR1 and CDR2: MNHNS and SASEGT. The CDR3 is made up of 13 amino acids. CDR3 nucleotides: TGTGCCAGCAGTGAAGCCACCGCGGACGAGCAGTACTTC. Translated, it gives CASSEATADEQYF.

This clone was counted a single time. V and J are TRBV9 and TRBJ2-3, with 9 bases aligning to TRBD2. Germline CDR1 and CDR2: SGDLS and YYNGEE. V lost 3 bases and J lost 3; bases outside the gene matches: 5. The CDR3 loop spans 15 amino acids. In DNA, the CDR3 is TGTGCCAGCAGCGGCTTAGCGGGAGAAACAGATACGCAGTATTTT. This translates into CASSGLAGETDTQYF.

The rearrangement joins TRBV5-4 to TRBJ2-2; TRBD2 agrees at 8 bases. This CDR3 spans 15 amino acids. In germline, CDR1 is SGHNT, CDR2 YYREEE (reference sequence). Trimming cost V 5 bases and J 6 bases; bases outside gene matches: 9. The CDR3 nucleotides are TGTGCCAGCAGATGGGGACTAGAGCCATCCGGGGAGCTGTTTTTT. It specifies CASRWGLEPSGELFF.

The chain is built from TRBV4-1 and TRBJ2-7, with 7 positions matching TRBD2. J was trimmed by 5 bases and V by 0 bases; bases with no gene match: 10. This CDR3 spans 16 amino acids. CDR1 and CDR2 (germline): MGHRA, YSYEKL. The CDR3 spells CASSQDPRAGVDEQYF. The CDR3 DNA is TGCGCCAGCAGCCAAGACCCCCGGGCGGGAGTGGACGAGCAGTACTTC.

The genes are TRBV5-1 and TRBJ1-1; D possibly corresponds to TRBD1 (6 bases). This CDR3 has 16 amino acids. The V end was cut by 1 base, the J end by 1 base, with 14 bases between. Germline CDR1 SGHRS, CDR2 YFSETQ. CDR3 in amino acids: CASSLTLGRGNTEAFF. CDR3 nucleotides: TGCGCCAGCAGCTTGACCCTTGGCAGGGGGAACACTGAAGCTTTCTTT.

The rearrangement uses TRBV19 and TRBJ1-5; D is perhaps TRBD1 (5 bases). Germline loops: CDR1 LNHDA, CDR2 SQIVND (reference sequence). This CDR3 is 14 amino acids long. V lost 5 bases, J lost 3 bases, and 11 bases lay in between. The CDR3 sequence: CASSQGSINQPQHF. The DNA for the CDR3 is TGTGCCAGTAGTCAGGGAAGCATCAATCAGCCCCAGCATTTT.

This rearrangement joins TRBV6-6 to TRBJ2-3, with 12 bases that match TRBD1. Looked up from germline, CDR1 is MNHNY and CDR2 is SVGAGI (reference sequence). Unmatched junction bases numbered 6, after V lost 6 bases and J lost 5 bases. The CDR3 sequence is 15 residues long. CDR3 region: CASSRDRGRIDTQYF. The DNA of the CDR3 is TGTGCCAGCAGCCGGGACAGGGGGCGCATAGATACGCAGTATTTT.

This chain uses TRBV7-9 with TRBJ2-3; 12 bases match TRBD2. CDR3 size: 17 residues. The germline V gene encodes CDR1 SEHNR and CDR2 FQNEAQ (reference sequence). With V trimmed by 5 bases and J by 0 bases, 6 bases remained unmatched. CDR3 in amino acids: CASSPRLAGESTDTQYF. The CDR3 nucleotides read TGTGCCAGCAGCCCGCGACTAGCGGGAGAGAGCACAGATACGCAGTATTTT.

The chain links TRBV4-2 to TRBJ2-7; TRBD2 aligns across 8 bases. The CDR3 consists of 15 residues. CDR1 LGHNA and CDR2 YNFKEQ come from the germline V gene. V gave up 4 bases and J gave up 1 base; unmatched junction bases: 6. The CDR3 loop is CASSPTSGSSYEQYF. CDR3 nucleotide sequence: TGTGCCAGCAGCCCCACTAGCGGAAGTTCCTACGAGCAGTACTTC.

CDR3 amino acids: CASSGGPFSPYEQYF. The CDR3 nucleotides read TGTGCCAGCAGTGGAGGACCGTTCTCTCCCTACGAGCAGTACTTC. This chain connects TRBV28 to TRBJ2-7; a weak D match, TRBD2 (5 bases). The CDR3 runs to 15 residues. Germline loops: CDR1 MDHEN, CDR2 SYDVKM. V was cut by 5 bases and J by 2 bases, with 16 bases left in between.

CDR3 protein: CASSLGADGQFF. Written as DNA, the CDR3 is TGTGCCAGCAGCTTAGGTGCAGACGGACAGTTCTTC. The V gene is TRBV7-9, the J gene TRBJ2-7; the D is unclear. Matching the DNA end better, TRBJ2-1 makes the J call doubtful. Germline V lookup: CDR1 SEHNR, CDR2 FQNEAQ (reference sequence). The length of the CDR3 is 12 residues.

The J gene is TRBJ2-4, the V gene TRBV5-6; 7 positions agree with TRBD2. The germline gives CDR1 SGHDT, CDR2 YYEEEE. After removal of 0 bases from V and 1 base from J, the junction contained 1 base not matched to a gene. The CDR3 runs to 15 residues. CDR3 residues: CASSLELAAKNIQYF. The CDR3 nucleotides are TGTGCCAGCAGCTTGGAACTAGCGGCCAAAAACATTCAGTACTTC.

The chain has TRBV29-1 and TRBJ2-5; D is unclear. Trimming shortened V by 4 bases and J by 5 bases, and 23 bases separated the two germline ends. The CDR3 sequence is 16 residues long. Germline CDR1 and CDR2: SQVTM and ANQGSEA. The CDR3, as DNA: TGCAGCGTTGCTGGGTCGGGTGGGCTAGAAGGGGAGACCCAGTACTTC. Translated: CSVAGSGGLEGETQYF. Full variable domain (outside the CDR3, taken from reference TRBV29-1 and TRBJ2-5): SAVISQKPSRDICQRGTSLTIQCQVDSQVTMMFWYRQQPGQSLTLIATANQGSEATYESGFVIDKFPISRPNLTFSTLTVSNMSPEDSSIYLCSVAGSGGLEGETQYFGPGTRLLVL.

This clone was seen once. The V gene is TRBV18, the J gene TRBJ2-5; D is unclear. The CDR3 consists of 14 residues. Trimming pared 4 bases from V and 1 base from J, leaving 10 bases between. Germline CDR1 reads KGHSH; CDR2 reads LQKENI. The CDR3 protein is CASSLIGVQETQYF. In DNA form, the CDR3 reads TGTGCCAGCTCACTTATAGGTGTCCAAGAGACCCAGTACTTC.

The chain couples TRBV19 to TRBJ2-7, with 7 positions matching TRBD1. CDR1 and CDR2 from the germline V gene are LNHDA and SQIVND (reference sequence). Trimming at V came to 3 bases and at J to 5 bases, leaving 4 bases not matched to a gene. CDR3 size: 13 residues. CDR3 nucleotides: TGTGCCAGTAGTATTTCGACAGGGAACGAGCAGTACTTC. Translation: CASSISTGNEQYF.

The chain is built from TRBV5-1 and TRBJ2-7; possibly TRBD2 for D (6 bases). CDR3 length: 14 amino acids. Germline values: CDR1 SGHRS, CDR2 YFSETQ. V was trimmed by 2 bases and J by 1 base, leaving 10 bases between them. CDR3 nucleotide sequence: TGCGCCAGCAGCTTCCCGGGAGCTTCCTACGAGCAGTACTTC. It is translated as CASSFPGASYEQYF.

The J gene is TRBJ2-5, the V gene TRBV9; D may be TRBD1 (6 bases). The CDR3 has 14 amino acids. V was clipped by 0 bases and J by 4 bases, with 10 bases between them. Germline V lookup: CDR1 SGDLS, CDR2 YYNGEE. Here the CDR3 DNA reads TGTGCCAGCAGCGTAGGCGCCAGGGGAGAGACCCAGTACTTC. Its protein is CASSVGARGETQYF.

The chain links TRBV19 to TRBJ1-1; no reliable D call. Germline assignment: CDR1 LNHDA and CDR2 SQIVND (reference sequence). The CDR3 is 12 residues long. V dropped 8 bases and J dropped 4 bases, with 11 bases sitting between them. CDR3 bases: TGTGCCAGTCGAATTGGGGTCACTGAAGCTTTCTTT. Protein product: CASRIGVTEAFF.

This rearrangement joins TRBV20-1 to TRBJ2-6; D uncertain. This CDR3 region has 11 residues. V was trimmed by 0 bases and J by 9 bases, leaving 3 bases between them. CDR1 and CDR2 from the germline V gene are DFQATT and SNEGSKA (reference sequence). CDR3 in amino acids: CSARDDNVLTF. The DNA of the CDR3 is TGCAGTGCTAGAGATGACAACGTCCTGACTTTC.

The V gene is TRBV2, the J gene TRBJ2-7; the match to TRBD2 covers 7 bases. The ends lost 9 bases at V and 4 bases at J; junction bases unmatched: 9. Germline lookup yields CDR1 SNHLY and CDR2 FYNNEI. The CDR3 spans 13 residues. The chain's CDR3 is CAREKRDAYEQYF. DNA of the CDR3: TGTGCCAGGGAAAAGCGGGACGCATACGAGCAGTACTTC.

This chain links TRBV6-6 with TRBJ1-2; TRBD1 aligns across 8 bases. The V and J ends lost 5 bases and 8 bases, in that order; junction bases with no gene match: 7. CDR1 and CDR2 from the germline V gene are MNHNY and SVGAGI (reference sequence). The CDR3 has 13 amino acids. The CDR3 loop reads CASSGRGLVGYTF. The CDR3 DNA is TGTGCCAGCAGTGGCAGGGGGCTCGTAGGCTACACCTTC.